This passage covers 9 T cell receptor beta chains from one sample sequenced in a study of blood T cell repertoires in COVID-19. TCRdb keeps only in-frame clones here, not all; method: immunoSEQ multiplex PCR. The sample carries fewer than 120,000 clones, around nine tenths recorded once. Specimen: peripheral blood. These receptors all stem from a woman aged 50 to 65 with acute or convalescent COVID-19.

V usage is TRBV7-8 and J usage is TRBJ2-1; 14 bases agree with TRBD2. The CDR3 runs 20 residues. With 5 bases clipped from V and 0 bases from J, the junction kept 12 bases outside the gene matches. Germline V gene sequence: CDR1 SGHVS, CDR2 FQNEAQ. This chain's CDR3 is CASSARLAGGPVSSYNEQFF. CDR3 bases: TGTGCCAGCAGCGCCAGACTAGCGGGGGGGCCCGTTAGCTCCTACAATGAGCAGTTCTTC. The complete variable domain, with remaining parts taken from reference TRBV7-8 and TRBJ2-1, reads GAGVSQSPRYKVAKRGQDVALRCDPISGHVSLFWYQQALGQGPEFLTYFQNEAQLDKSGLPSDRFFAERPEGSVSTLKIQRTQQEDSAVYLCASSARLAGGPVSSYNEQFFGPGTRLTVL.

The chain uses TRBV6-5 and TRBJ1-2, with TRBD1 as a possible D gene (6 bases). CDR3 size: 11 residues. Germline CDR1 reads MNHEY; CDR2 reads SVGAGI. V was clipped by 6 bases and J by 5 bases, with 7 bases between them. CDR3 loop: CASSGQYGYTF. The CDR3 DNA reads TGTGCCAGCAGCGGACAGTATGGCTACACCTTC.

V and J are TRBV7-2 and TRBJ1-1, with a tentative D call TRBD1 (5 bases). The CDR3 is 15 residues long. V lost 0 bases, J lost 5 bases, and 13 bases lay in between. From germline, CDR1 is SGHTA and CDR2 FQGNSA. Here the CDR3 DNA reads TGTGCCAGCAGCTTAGCGCGGGGGGGTGGAACTGAAGCTTTCTTT. The encoded protein is CASSLARGGGTEAFF.

About this clone itself: This CDR3 is also generated by other DNA sequences in the sample. The V call is TRBV20-1, the J call TRBJ2-7; 14 nucleotides align to TRBD2. The germline V gene has CDR1 DFQATT and CDR2 SNEGSKA (reference sequence). The CDR3 is 16 amino acids. V was pared by 3 bases and J by 0 bases, with 4 bases of the junction left unmatched. Written as DNA, the CDR3 is TGCAGTGCTAGTGGACTAGCGGGAGGTCTCTCCTACGAGCAGTACTTC. Translating gives CSASGLAGGLSYEQYF.

This clone was seen a handful of times. The chain has TRBV6-5 and TRBJ2-1, with TRBD2 matching over 9 bases. The CDR3 has 13 residues. In germline, CDR1 is MNHEY, CDR2 SVGAGI. The ends lost 8 bases at V and 4 bases at J; junction bases unmatched: 3. CDR3 loop: CASGLARYNEQFF. DNA of the CDR3: TGTGCCAGCGGACTAGCGCGGTACAATGAGCAGTTCTTC.

This CDR3 reads CASSYFTGQGAGANVLTF. The CDR3 region has the DNA TGTGCCAGCAGCTATTTTACGGGACAGGGGGCTGGGGCCAACGTCCTGACTTTC. The rearrangement uses TRBV7-9 and TRBJ2-6; TRBD1 aligns across 11 bases. The germline V gene encodes CDR1 SEHNR and CDR2 FQNEAQ (reference sequence). V trimming: 4 bases; J trimming: 2 bases; junction bases outside the gene matches: 7. The length of the CDR3 is 18 residues.

The V and J genes are TRBV5-4 and TRBJ2-5; 9 nucleotides align to TRBD2. The CDR3 consists of 17 residues. The germline gives CDR1 SGHNT, CDR2 YYREEE (reference sequence). V was clipped by 1 base and J by 1 base; unmatched bases: 8. CDR3: CASSLRQFSGGQETQYF. The CDR3 nucleotides are TGTGCCAGCAGCTTGCGCCAGTTTAGCGGGGGCCAAGAGACCCAGTACTTC. Complete variable domain (other parts from reference TRBV5-4 and TRBJ2-5): ETGVTQSPTHLIKTRGQQVTLRCSSQSGHNTVSWYQQALGQGPQFIFQYYREEENGRGNFPPRFSGLQFPNYSSELNVNALELDDSALYLCASSLRQFSGGQETQYFGPGTRLLVL.

The rearrangement uses TRBV5-1 and TRBJ2-6; 7 bases align to TRBD1. V lost 5 bases, J lost 10 bases, and 6 bases stayed unmatched. From germline, CDR1 is SGHRS and CDR2 YFSETQ. CDR3 length: 13 amino acids. CDR3 sequence (DNA): TGCGCCAGCAGTTACGGGACAGAGAACGTCCTGACTTTC. This sequence encodes CASSYGTENVLTF.

The CDR3 coding sequence is TGTGCCAGTAGTTTAACTAGCGAGAGTTACAATGAGCAGTTCTTC. It codes for CASSLTSESYNEQFF. V gene TRBV19 combines with J gene TRBJ2-1, with 7 bases fitting TRBD2. The CDR3 sequence is 15 residues long. Germline V gene data show CDR1 as LNHDA and CDR2 as SQIVND (reference sequence). V lost 5 bases to trimming and J lost 4 bases; unmatched junction nucleotides: 8.